The 14 T cell receptor beta chains below come from one sample, sequenced in a study of T cell repertoires in cytomegalovirus infection. TCRdb recomputed calls from the reads with MiXCR, one row per CDR3 protein. The profile shows a few hundred thousand distinct CDR3 sequences, about 25% of them singletons. The sample was PBMCs. All receptors come from a human donor in good health (CMV status not recorded). Some clones in this sample may be carry-over from other donors' samples.

The chain has TRBV19 and TRBJ1-5; D is possibly TRBD1 (5 bases). Germline V lookup: CDR1 LNHDA, CDR2 SQIVND (reference sequence). The V gene lost 4 bases and the J gene lost 4 bases, with 11 bases spanning the gap. The CDR3 length is 14 residues. The CDR3, as DNA: TGTGCCAGTAGTACAGGGATAGGAAATCAGCCCCAGCATTTT. Translated, it gives CASSTGIGNQPQHF.

The chain has TRBV6-6 and TRBJ2-2; D unresolved. Trimming pared 0 bases from V and 0 bases from J, leaving 11 bases between. The CDR3 sequence is 17 residues long. Germline V gives CDR1 MNHNY, CDR2 SVGAGI (reference sequence). The CDR3 sequence is CASSYSSFGTNTGELFF. CDR3 in DNA: TGTGCCAGCAGTTACTCGAGTTTTGGGACGAACACCGGGGAGCTGTTTTTT.

The rearrangement links TRBV7-2 to TRBJ2-1; D is ambiguous. Trimming cost V 1 base and J 0 bases, with 7 bases left between them. CDR3 length: 15 amino acids. Germline assignment: CDR1 SGHTA and CDR2 FQGNSA. The CDR3 region is CASSLVWVSYNEQFF. The CDR3 DNA follows: TGTGCCAGCAGCTTAGTATGGGTCTCCTACAATGAGCAGTTCTTC.

This clonotype was counted between two and nine times. This chain links TRBV20-1 with TRBJ1-2, with 7 bases lining up with TRBD1. V trimming: 3 bases; J trimming: 2 bases; junction bases outside the gene matches: 6. Looked up from germline, CDR1 is DFQATT and CDR2 is SNEGSKA (reference sequence). The CDR3 covers 14 residues. The DNA for the CDR3 is TGCAGTGCTAGGCCGACAGGGCGCAACTATGGCTACACCTTC. Protein sequence: CSARPTGRNYGYTF.

This clonotype was found a few times. The chain links TRBV5-6 to TRBJ2-1, with D possibly TRBD2 on 5 matching bases. The CDR3 runs 14 residues. V lost 0 bases to trimming and J lost 7 bases, with 11 bases between them. Germline CDR1 SGHDT, CDR2 YYEEEE. The CDR3 loop reads CASSLAGLANEQFF. CDR3 nucleotide sequence: TGTGCCAGCAGCTTGGCCGGACTTGCTAATGAGCAGTTCTTC. Together with reference TRBV5-6 and TRBJ2-1, the CDR3 gives the full variable domain: DAGVTQSPTHLIKTRGQQVTLRCSPKSGHDTVSWYQQALGQGPQFIFQYYEEEERQRGNFPDRFSGHQFPNYSSELNVNALLLGDSALYLCASSLAGLANEQFFGPGTRLTVL.

This clonotype has only a few counts. The J gene is TRBJ1-6, the V gene TRBV6-2 or TRBV6-3, with D uncertain. Trimming stripped 0 bases from V and 8 bases from J, with 8 bases between. The CDR3 has 14 residues. The germline gives CDR1 MNHEY, CDR2 SVGEGT. CDR3 protein: CASSYSSGHSPLHF. The DNA of the CDR3 is TGTGCCAGCAGTTACTCGAGCGGCCATTCACCCCTCCACTTT.

Concerning this clonotype: The germline gene is not matched at one end of the junction; a read error may be the cause. CDR3 sequence: CASSLRGTGKETQYF. As DNA, the CDR3 is TGTGCCAGCAGCTTGAGGGGGACAGGGAAAGAGACCCAGTACTTC. The chain recombines TRBV5-3 with TRBJ2-5; 9 bases agree with TRBD1. TRBV5-3 is assigned to the ORF class and has an uncertain function. This CDR3 comprises 15 residues.

The chain uses TRBV18 and TRBJ1-1; D is ambiguous. With 3 bases removed from V and 5 bases from J, the gap between germline ends came to 10 bases. Germline CDR1 and CDR2: KGHSH and LQKENI. The CDR3 consists of 13 residues. The CDR3 DNA sequence: TGTGCCAGCTCACCGCTGGGAGTAACTGAAGCTTTCTTT. Its protein is CASSPLGVTEAFF.

The genes are TRBV20-1 and TRBJ2-1; tentative D call: TRBD2 (5 bases). The CDR3 is made up of 15 amino acids. Germline loops: CDR1 DFQATT, CDR2 SNEGSKA (reference sequence). The V gene lost 6 bases and the J gene lost 5 bases, with 20 bases spanning the gap. CDR3 loop: CSAPPGGSENNEQFF. The CDR3 DNA reads TGCAGTGCCCCACCCGGAGGTAGCGAAAACAATGAGCAGTTCTTC.

This clonotype was observed at least ten times. This chain uses TRBV7-2 with TRBJ1-2; D remains ambiguous. There are 14 residues in the CDR3. Germline values: CDR1 SGHTA, CDR2 FQGNSA. V was clipped by 1 base and J by 0 bases, with 6 bases between them. CDR3 region: CASSLVRSNYGYTF. CDR3 DNA: TGTGCCAGCAGCTTAGTGCGATCTAACTATGGCTACACCTTC.

The chain carries TRBV4-1 and TRBJ2-1, with TRBD2 matching over 7 bases. This CDR3 contains 16 residues. The J segment lost 0 bases and the V segment lost 6 bases, leaving 8 bases of the junction unmatched. Germline lookup yields CDR1 MGHRA and CDR2 YSYEKL. In DNA, the CDR3 is TGCGCCAGCAGTCAACTAGGACTAGGCTCCTACAATGAGCAGTTCTTC. It encodes CASSQLGLGSYNEQFF.

This sequence joins TRBV29-1 and TRBJ2-7; the match to TRBD1 covers 10 bases. Germline V gene lookup returns CDR1 SQVTM and CDR2 ANQGSEA. The V and J ends lost 5 bases and 6 bases, in that order; junction bases with no gene match: 7. This CDR3 has 13 amino acids. In DNA, the CDR3 is TGCAGCGTTAACCGGGACAGGGGTCTCGAGCAGTACTTC. It translates to CSVNRDRGLEQYF.

J is TRBJ2-4 and V is TRBV7-2; TRBD2 matches 9 bases. Germline V CDR1 and CDR2: SGHTA, FQGNSA. V trimming: 4 bases; J trimming: 0 bases; junction bases outside the gene matches: 19. There are 21 residues in the CDR3. The CDR3 region is CASSSRSGREGLFVAKNIQYF. The CDR3 bases are TGTGCCAGCAGCTCCCGTTCGGGGCGGGAGGGACTATTTGTAGCCAAAAACATTCAGTACTTC.

This clonotype was recorded only once. The rearrangement links TRBV29-1 to TRBJ2-2; 7 bases are a match to TRBD2. J gave up 5 bases and V 3 bases, and 6 bases lay outside the gene matches. Germline V gene sequence: CDR1 SQVTM, CDR2 ANQGSEA. The CDR3 is 14 amino acids. Here the CDR3 reads CSVDSWEGTGELFF. DNA of the CDR3: TGCAGCGTTGATTCGTGGGAGGGGACCGGGGAGCTGTTTTTT.